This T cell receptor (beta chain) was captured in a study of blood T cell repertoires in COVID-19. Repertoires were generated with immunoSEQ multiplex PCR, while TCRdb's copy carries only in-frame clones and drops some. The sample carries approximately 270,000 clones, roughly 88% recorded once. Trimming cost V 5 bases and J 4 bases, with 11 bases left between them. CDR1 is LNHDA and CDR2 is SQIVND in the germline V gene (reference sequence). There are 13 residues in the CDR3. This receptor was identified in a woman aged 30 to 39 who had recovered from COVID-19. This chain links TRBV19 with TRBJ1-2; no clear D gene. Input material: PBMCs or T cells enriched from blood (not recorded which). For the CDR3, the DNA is TGTGCCAGTAGTCCCCCCGTCCTCTATGGCTACACCTTC. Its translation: CASSPPVLYGYTF.